Below are 4 T cell receptor beta chains sequenced from a single sample in a study of human thymus T cells. The protocol was immunoSEQ multiplex PCR, while the TCRdb copy is restricted to in-frame clones and leaves out a portion. This table has approximately 49,000 clones, about 95% appearing once. The sequenced sample was blood. The receptors were sampled from a girl less than two years old with a congenital heart defect but otherwise immunologically healthy.

The V call is TRBV19, the J call TRBJ2-1, with 12 bases lining up with TRBD2. Germline V lookup: CDR1 LNHDA, CDR2 SQIVND (reference sequence). V trimming: 7 bases; J trimming: 4 bases; junction bases outside the gene matches: 11. This CDR3 has 17 amino acids. The CDR3 here is CASTSPPGTSGYNEQFF. CDR3 DNA sequence: TGTGCCAGTACCTCACCCCCCGGGACTAGCGGGTACAATGAGCAGTTCTTC.

The chain recombines TRBV27 with TRBJ1-5, with 11 bases that match TRBD1. J was trimmed by 5 bases and V by 6 bases; bases with no gene match: 12. The CDR3 totals 17 residues. Germline assignment: CDR1 MNHEY and CDR2 SMNVEV (reference sequence). In DNA, the CDR3 is TGTGCCAGCAGGCCCTCCGGGACAGGGGGTTGGTATCAGCCCCAGCATTTT. Translated: CASRPSGTGGWYQPQHF.

The chain carries TRBV5-1 and TRBJ2-1, with D hard to call. This CDR3 contains 13 residues. Deletions cut 7 bases from V and 3 bases from J, with 11 bases between. From germline, CDR1 is SGHRS and CDR2 YFSETQ. The CDR3 DNA is TGCGCCAGCCGTCTAGGAGACTACAATGAGCAGTTCTTC. Its protein is CASRLGDYNEQFF.

This clone was recorded once. The chain uses TRBV28 and TRBJ1-4; D is uncertain. The CDR3 has 15 amino acids. Germline assignment: CDR1 MDHEN and CDR2 SYDVKM. The ends were cut back, 6 bases at V and 7 bases at J, with 18 bases in the middle. The CDR3 here is CASRPSVGLGEKLFF. The DNA of the CDR3 is TGTGCCAGCAGGCCGAGTGTGGGCTTAGGTGAAAAACTGTTTTTT.